The 15 T cell receptor beta chains reported below all come from one sample, sequenced in a study of cytomegalovirus exposure and HLA in healthy donors. 13 Jbeta primers and 60 Vbeta primers were used for the PCR. Repertoires were generated with immunoSEQ multiplex PCR, while TCRdb's copy carries only in-frame clones and drops some. The profile shows some 140,000 clones, roughly 80% of them singletons. Specimen: PBMCs. These receptors all stem from a man between 50 and 59 years old in good health and CMV-seronegative.

To note about this clone: This likely came from a read error, as a far larger clone is one base away. The rearrangement links TRBV27 to TRBJ1-1, with 8 bases aligning to TRBD1. The CDR3 has 13 amino acids. Germline CDR1 MNHEY, CDR2 SMNVEV (reference sequence). J was trimmed by 1 base and V by 6 bases; bases with no gene match: 1. The CDR3: CASRGTGNTEAFF. The CDR3 region has the DNA TGTGCCAGCAGGGGGACAGGGAACACTGAAGCTTTCTTT.

This rearrangement joins TRBV7-2 to TRBJ1-1; D might be TRBD1 (6 bases). V was pared by 2 bases and J by 5 bases, with 12 bases between. CDR1 is SGHTA, CDR2 FQGNSA, per germline. The CDR3 sequence is 14 residues long. The CDR3 coding sequence is TGTGCCAGCAGCTTAAGTACAGGGCGGACTGAAGCTTTCTTT. Translated, it gives CASSLSTGRTEAFF. The entire variable domain, with the rest obtained from reference TRBV7-2 and TRBJ1-1, is as follows: GAGVSQSPSNKVTEKGKDVELRCDPISGHTALYWYRQSLGQGLEFLIYFQGNSAPDKSGLPSDRFSAERTGGSVSTLTIQRTQQEDSAVYLCASSLSTGRTEAFFGQGTRLTVV.

J is TRBJ2-1 and V is TRBV7-2; TRBD2 matches at 10 bases. Trimming took 3 bases from V and 9 from J; bases not matched to a gene: 14. The V gene's germline CDR1 is SGHTA and CDR2 FQGNSA. CDR3 size: 17 residues. The CDR3 loop reads CASSFGLLAGVLGEQFF. Here the CDR3 DNA reads TGTGCCAGCAGCTTTGGGCTCCTAGCGGGAGTATTAGGTGAGCAGTTCTTC.

The chain combines TRBV28 with TRBJ2-1; TRBD2 aligns across 8 bases. Trimming at V came to 1 base and at J to 2 bases, leaving 1 base not matched to a gene. Per the germline V gene, CDR1 is MDHEN and CDR2 is SYDVKM. This CDR3 spans 15 amino acids. The chain's CDR3 is CASSLSGGPYNEQFF. The CDR3 nucleotides are TGTGCCAGCAGTTTATCGGGAGGGCCCTACAATGAGCAGTTCTTC.

The chain combines TRBV2 with TRBJ2-1; TRBD1 agrees at 9 bases. With 7 bases clipped from V and 0 bases from J, the junction kept 13 bases outside the gene matches. Germline CDR1 is SNHLY and CDR2 is FYNNEI. The CDR3 has 18 amino acids. In nucleotides, the CDR3 is TGTGCCAGCAATCCGGGACAGGGTGTTATGAGCTCCTACAATGAGCAGTTCTTC. Translation gives CASNPGQGVMSSYNEQFF.

The chain joins TRBV28 to TRBJ2-5; weak D call: TRBD2 (5 bases). Germline CDR1 is MDHEN and CDR2 is SYDVKM. The CDR3 has 14 amino acids. The ends were cut back, 3 bases at V and 0 bases at J, with 8 bases in the middle. CDR3 coding DNA: TGTGCCAGCAGTTTTGAGGGAAACCAAGAGACCCAGTACTTC. The encoded protein is CASSFEGNQETQYF.

The V call is TRBV11-2, the J call TRBJ1-5; perhaps TRBD1 as D (5 bases). The CDR3 loop spans 13 amino acids. V lost 5 bases and J lost 6, with 11 bases in between. Germline V gives CDR1 SGHAT, CDR2 FQNNGV. CDR3 region: CASSEGVGQPQHF. The CDR3 coding sequence is TGTGCCAGCAGCGAAGGGGTTGGTCAGCCCCAGCATTTT.

The J gene is TRBJ2-1, the V gene TRBV29-1; 7 bases agree with TRBD2. V lost 4 bases, J lost 5 bases, and 17 bases stayed unmatched. Germline CDR1 and CDR2: SQVTM and ANQGSEA. The CDR3 has 17 amino acids. CDR3 protein: CSVVGLADHGGHNEQFF. As DNA, the CDR3 is TGCAGCGTTGTTGGGCTAGCGGACCACGGAGGGCACAATGAGCAGTTCTTC.

The chain has TRBV6-1 and TRBJ2-1; TRBD1 matches 7 bases. This CDR3 spans 14 amino acids. CDR1 and CDR2 from the germline V gene are MNHNS and SASEGT. The ends lost 3 bases at V and 10 bases at J; junction bases unmatched: 9. Written as DNA, the CDR3 is TGTGCCAGCAGTGAGTCCGGGCCCAGGGGGGAGCAGTTCTTC. Amino acids: CASSESGPRGEQFF.

The chain links TRBV6-6 to TRBJ2-1, with D perhaps matching TRBD2 (6 bases). CDR1 is MNHNY and CDR2 is SVGAGI in the germline V gene (reference sequence). The CDR3 is 13 amino acids. The V and J ends lost 6 bases and 9 bases respectively, with 15 bases between them. The chain's CDR3 is CASRAGQRAEQFF. CDR3 coding DNA: TGTGCCAGCAGAGCGGGCCAACGGGCTGAGCAGTTCTTC.

V gene TRBV28 combines with J gene TRBJ2-5, with D possibly TRBD2 on 6 matching bases. Germline CDR1 reads MDHEN; CDR2 reads SYDVKM. Trimming cost V 5 bases and J 2 bases, with 15 bases left between them. This CDR3 has 15 amino acids. The CDR3 sequence: CASSPQSGLQETQYF. CDR3 in DNA: TGTGCCAGCAGTCCCCAGAGCGGACTACAAGAGACCCAGTACTTC.

The chain joins TRBV28 to TRBJ1-1; possibly TRBD1 for D (6 bases). Trimming pared 7 bases from V and 1 base from J, leaving 10 bases between. The CDR3 spans 13 residues. The germline gives CDR1 MDHEN, CDR2 SYDVKM. CDR3 region: CASILDRNTEAFF. The DNA for the CDR3 is TGTGCCAGCATTCTGGACAGGAACACTGAAGCTTTCTTT.

V is TRBV29-1 and J is TRBJ2-4; TRBD1 matches 7 bases. Germline V CDR1 and CDR2: SQVTM, ANQGSEA. V lost 7 bases to trimming and J lost 8 bases; unmatched junction nucleotides: 8. The CDR3 is 12 residues long. The CDR3 sequence: CSANRGSDIQYF. The CDR3 region has the DNA TGCAGCGCAAACAGGGGATCGGACATTCAGTACTTC.

The chain recombines TRBV28 with TRBJ1-6; possible D gene TRBD1, 6 bases. Per the germline V gene, CDR1 is MDHEN and CDR2 is SYDVKM. Trimming shortened V by 3 bases and J by 9 bases, and 18 bases separated the two germline ends. The CDR3 contains 16 residues. The CDR3 loop reads CASSFSLGGGSSPLHF. The CDR3 region has the DNA TGTGCCAGCAGTTTTAGCCTTGGGGGGGGCTCTTCACCCCTCCACTTT.

The CDR3 spells CASSLSGTGGLQPQHF. CDR3 DNA: TGTGCCAGCAGTCTATCCGGGACAGGAGGACTTCAGCCCCAGCATTTT. The chain has TRBV28 and TRBJ1-5; the match to TRBD1 covers 8 bases. J gave up 6 bases and V 5 bases, and 12 bases lay outside the gene matches. The CDR3 length is 16 residues. CDR1 and CDR2 (germline): MDHEN, SYDVKM.